This TCR beta chain was sequenced during a study of blood T cell repertoires in COVID-19. Study at large: Spain, Italy and the United States supplied samples that represented acute and convalescent COVID-19.

This CDR3 is 15 amino acids long. The germline V gene has CDR1 SGHKS and CDR2 YYEKEE (reference sequence). Trimming removed 2 bases at V and 7 bases at J, with 16 bases between. Only in-frame clones appear in the TCRdb table, and some are missing; sequencing was by immunoSEQ multiplex PCR. The table shows 170,000 or so clones, with around nine tenths occurring only once. The receptor was derived from a woman aged 18 to 35 who had recovered from COVID-19. The source material was peripheral blood. The chain has TRBV5-5 and TRBJ2-1; D possibly corresponds to TRBD2 (5 bases). DNA for the CDR3: TGTGCCAGCAGCTTTTTCTGGAGGAACTTAAATGAGCAGTTCTTC. It translates to CASSFFWRNLNEQFF.